This T cell receptor beta chain was sequenced during a study of human T cells and chemical hapten exposure. TCRdb re-analysed the RACE reads in MiXCR, keeping a single row per CDR3 protein. The sample has 180,000 or so distinct CDR3 sequences; roughly a quarter are singletons. Described time point: patch test 3, about 24 weeks after DPC sensitization. Treatment denoted: therapeutic diphenylcyclopropenone sensitization with weekly scalp DPC. Blood collection took place prior to placing each patch test. The V end was cut by 2 bases, the J end by 11 bases, with 9 bases between. The CDR3 totals 12 residues.

The sequence derives from a woman aged 35 to 49 with alopecia areata. Some clones in this sample may be carry-over from other donors' samples. Sample: whole blood, taken in connection with sensitization to the hapten diphenylcyclopropenone (DPC). The chain combines TRBV12-3 or TRBV12-4 with TRBJ1-4, with D perhaps TRBD1 (5 bases). CDR3 coding DNA: TGTGCCAGCAGTTTACAGGGACGGAAACTGTTTTTT. Residues: CASSLQGRKLFF.